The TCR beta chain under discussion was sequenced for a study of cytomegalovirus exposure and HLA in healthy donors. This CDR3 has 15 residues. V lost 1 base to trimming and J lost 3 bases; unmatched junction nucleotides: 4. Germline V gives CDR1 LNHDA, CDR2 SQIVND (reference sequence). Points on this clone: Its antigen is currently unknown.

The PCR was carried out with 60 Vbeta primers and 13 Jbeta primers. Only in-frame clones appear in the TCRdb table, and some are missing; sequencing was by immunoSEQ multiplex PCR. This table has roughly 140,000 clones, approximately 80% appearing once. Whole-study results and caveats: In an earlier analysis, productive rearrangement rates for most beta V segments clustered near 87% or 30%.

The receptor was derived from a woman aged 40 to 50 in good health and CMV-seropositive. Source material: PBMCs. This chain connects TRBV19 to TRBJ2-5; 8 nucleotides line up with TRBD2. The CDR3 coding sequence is TGTGCCAGTAGTATAGGACTAGCGAGAGAAGAGACCCAGTACTTC. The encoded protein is CASSIGLAREETQYF.